The text below deals with one TCR beta chain. This record belongs to a study of T-cell reconstitution after alpha-beta-depleted transplantation in children. CDR1 and CDR2 from the germline V gene are SGHRS and YFSETQ. CDR3 length: 14 residues. V trimming: 4 bases; J trimming: 4 bases; junction bases outside the gene matches: 5. This sample's TCRbeta library carried unique molecular identifier barcodes. TCRdb passed the PCR reads through MiXCR, listing each CDR3 protein once. The table has some 600,000 distinct CDR3 sequences, 16% seen once. The clonotype originates from a human donor who donated a stem cell graft to a child with acute myeloid leukemia. The material was PBMCs from the stem cell graft donor, obtained from the stem cell graft. The chain employs TRBV5-1 and TRBJ2-7; 10 bases match TRBD1. The CDR3 DNA is TGCGCCAGCAGCCCCGACAGGGGGCTTTACGAGCAGTACGTC. Its translation: CASSPDRGLYEQYV.